The 9 T cell receptor beta chains below all came from one sample that was sequenced in a study of spatial heterogeneity in lung cancer. In TCRdb, the 5' RACE reads were re-called with MiXCR into one record per CDR3 protein. The repertoire holds 9,500 to 12,000 distinct CDR3 sequences, with around a quarter as singletons. Time point reported: sample taken at primary tumor resection. The sequenced material consisted of unsorted whole RNA from tumor, nontumor lung or frozen PBMC. The sequencing here drew on PBMCs, taken at surgery. The receptors here all came from a female donor with early-stage non-small cell lung cancer.

This clonotype qualifies as medium-sized. Here the CDR3 DNA reads TGTGCCAGCAGTTTGATTTCGGTCACTGAAGCTTTCTTT. Translated: CASSLISVTEAFF. The J gene is TRBJ1-1, the V gene TRBV12-3 or TRBV12-4; no clear D. With 3 bases removed from V and 4 bases from J, the gap between germline ends came to 9 bases. This CDR3 contains 13 residues.

This chain joins TRBV12-3 or TRBV12-4 and TRBJ1-1, with D perhaps TRBD1 (6 bases). V was trimmed by 6 bases and J by 2 bases, leaving 13 bases between them. CDR3 size: 14 residues. Here the CDR3 DNA reads TGTGCCAGCAGGATGGGGGGACATAACACTGAAGCTTTCTTT. Protein sequence: CASRMGGHNTEAFF.

A few counts support this clonotype. This chain links TRBV28 with TRBJ1-3; D is undetermined. V lost 3 bases, J lost 7 bases, and 13 bases lay in between. The length of the CDR3 is 14 residues. Germline V lookup: CDR1 MDHEN, CDR2 SYDVKM. CDR3 residues: CASSFQDEPNTIYF. Written as DNA, the CDR3 is TGTGCCAGCAGTTTTCAGGACGAGCCGAACACCATATATTTT.

Relative to its sample, this clonotype is medium-sized. V gene TRBV27 combines with J gene TRBJ2-1, with 14 bases aligning to TRBD2. This CDR3 has 17 residues. The J segment lost 10 bases and the V segment lost 7 bases, leaving 15 bases of the junction unmatched. Per the germline V gene, CDR1 is MNHEY and CDR2 is SMNVEV (reference sequence). This chain's CDR3 is CASNAGTSGSPMSEQFF. In DNA form, the CDR3 reads TGTGCCAGCAACGCCGGGACTAGCGGGAGTCCAATGAGCGAGCAGTTCTTC.

This clonotype showed up just a few times. The chain uses TRBV14 and TRBJ2-5, with 7 bases matching TRBD2. Germline values: CDR1 SGHDN, CDR2 FVKESK. The V gene end was trimmed by 4 bases and the J gene end by 5 bases; junction bases not matched to a gene: 7. The CDR3 length is 14 residues. In DNA, the CDR3 is TGTGCCAGCAGCCTCTCCTGGGGAGGGGAGACCCAGTACTTC. The encoded protein is CASSLSWGGETQYF.

The chain recombines TRBV29-1 with TRBJ2-2, with 9 bases matching TRBD2. The germline CDR1 and CDR2 sequences are SQVTM and ANQGSEA. This CDR3 has 17 residues. The V gene end was trimmed by 5 bases and the J gene end by 1 base; junction bases not matched to a gene: 11. The CDR3 spells CSVTLLREGLNTGELFF. Written as DNA, the CDR3 is TGCAGCGTTACCCTTTTGCGGGAGGGCCTGAACACCGGGGAGCTGTTTTTT.

Only a few counts were recorded for this clonotype. This chain connects TRBV6-5 to TRBJ1-1; no definite D call. CDR1 and CDR2 from the germline V gene are MNHEY and SVGAGI. V was pared by 6 bases and J by 5 bases, with 19 bases between. The CDR3 extends over 15 amino acids. The CDR3 DNA sequence: TGTGCCAGCAGACCCCCTCGAGGAGGCGGGACTGAAGCTTTCTTT. Translation gives CASRPPRGGGTEAFF.

By sample share, this clonotype is medium-sized. The J gene is TRBJ2-7, the V gene TRBV7-2; no firm D call. Germline CDR1 SGHTA, CDR2 FQGNSA. The V end lost 5 bases, the J end lost 0 bases, and 11 bases lay between the germline ends. CDR3 size: 14 residues. The CDR3 sequence is CASSLRIDSYEQYF. DNA of the CDR3: TGTGCCAGCAGCCTTAGGATAGACTCCTACGAGCAGTACTTC.

This chain uses TRBV4-2 with TRBJ2-1; 13 bases are shared with TRBD2. Germline-derived CDR1 and CDR2 are LGHNA and YNFKEQ. J was trimmed by 8 bases and V by 4 bases; bases with no gene match: 8. CDR3 size: 16 residues. The CDR3 region has the DNA TGTGCCAGCAGCCTCTCCCCGGGACTAGCGGGATATGAGCAGTTCTTC. Translation: CASSLSPGLAGYEQFF.